This passage covers 28 T cell receptor beta chains from one sample sequenced in a study of breast tumors, draining lymph nodes, adjacent tissues. TCRdb independently ran MiXCR on the multiplex PCR reads; one entry per CDR3 protein. The sample contains approximately 15,000 distinct CDR3 sequences, over 55% of which appear only once. The sample comprised tumor-adjacent breast tissue. The receptors derive from a female donor with breast cancer. Some clones in this sample may be carry-over from other donors' samples.

This clonotype was observed a single time. The chain recombines TRBV7-9 with TRBJ2-1; 10 nucleotides line up with TRBD2. CDR3 length equals 14 residues. V lost 5 bases, J lost 7 bases, and 5 bases stayed unmatched. Germline CDR1 is SEHNR and CDR2 is FQNEAQ (reference sequence). In nucleotides, the CDR3 is TGTGCCAGCAGCCATTCGACTAGCGGGAATGAGCAGTTCTTC. Its translation: CASSHSTSGNEQFF.

The V call is TRBV7-2, the J call TRBJ2-3; D is possibly TRBD2 (5 bases). In germline, CDR1 is SGHTA, CDR2 FQGNSA. The CDR3 runs to 14 residues. The germline V and J ends were trimmed by 2 bases and 4 bases, with 10 bases remaining between them. The CDR3 nucleotides are TGTGCCAGCAGCTTAATAACTAGTTCAGATACGCAGTATTTT. As protein: CASSLITSSDTQYF.

This chain uses TRBV20-1 with TRBJ1-6; D uncertain. The V and J ends lost 1 base and 7 bases respectively, with 14 bases between them. This CDR3 comprises 15 residues. Germline loops: CDR1 DFQATT, CDR2 SNEGSKA (reference sequence). CDR3 bases: TGCAGTGCTAGAGGTGCAGGCGTCGAGAATTCACCCCTCCACTTT. It yields the protein CSARGAGVENSPLHF.

This clonotype has a single count. V and J are TRBV20-1 and TRBJ1-2, with D maybe TRBD1 (5 bases). This CDR3 is 11 amino acids long. Germline V gene sequence: CDR1 DFQATT, CDR2 SNEGSKA (reference sequence). Between the trimmed V and J ends, which lost 4 bases and 7 bases, there was a span of 10 bases. In nucleotides, the CDR3 is TGCAGTGCTACTACGACAGCTGGCTACACCTTC. Amino acids: CSATTTAGYTF.

The gene calls are TRBV6-2 or TRBV6-3 and TRBJ2-5, with 7 bases aligning to TRBD1. Germline-derived CDR1 and CDR2 are MNHEY and SVGEGT. Losses at the gene ends were 5 bases for V and 3 bases for J; bases not matched to a gene: 6. CDR3 length equals 14 residues. CDR3 region: CASSHGTEEETQYF. The CDR3 coding sequence is TGTGCCAGCAGTCACGGGACAGAAGAAGAGACCCAGTACTTC.

The chain combines TRBV2 with TRBJ1-4, with D hard to call. Deletions cut 4 bases from V and 7 bases from J, with 7 bases between. The CDR3 is 12 residues long. Germline V lookup: CDR1 SNHLY, CDR2 FYNNEI. The CDR3 sequence is CASSVRFEKLFF. For the CDR3, the DNA is TGTGCCAGCAGTGTACGGTTTGAAAAACTGTTTTTT.

The V gene is TRBV7-3, the J gene TRBJ2-3; a possible D gene is TRBD2 (6 bases). V was cut by 1 base and J by 2 bases, with 10 bases left in between. Germline CDR1 reads SGHTA; CDR2 reads FQGTGA. The CDR3 has 15 amino acids. CDR3 sequence reads: CASSLRSSATDTQYF. The CDR3 region has the DNA TGTGCCAGCAGCTTAAGGTCTAGCGCCACAGATACGCAGTATTTT.

This clonotype occurred many times. The chain carries TRBV6-5 and TRBJ2-1; a weak D match, TRBD2 (7 bases). CDR3 size: 13 residues. Germline V gene sequence: CDR1 MNHEY, CDR2 SVGAGI. V shed 7 bases and J shed 8 bases, with 15 bases lying between them. CDR3 in amino acids: CASTTRGGDEQFF. The DNA of the CDR3 is TGTGCCAGCACTACCCGAGGGGGGGATGAGCAGTTCTTC.

CDR3 in amino acids: CASRFGRVTNSPLHF. The CDR3 DNA reads as TGTGCCAGCAGGTTTGGACGGGTAACTAATTCACCCCTCCACTTT. V and J are TRBV5-6 and TRBJ1-6, with D unclear. The CDR3 extends over 15 amino acids. Trimming left V 5 bases short and J 6 bases short, with 15 bases between. Germline CDR1 reads SGHDT; CDR2 reads YYEEEE.

As DNA, the CDR3 is TGCAGTGCTAGAGCTGAGGTGGAGCCCCAGCATTTT. Its translation: CSARAEVEPQHF. V and J are TRBV20-1 and TRBJ1-5; D gene ambiguous. V lost 1 base to trimming and J lost 8 bases, with 9 bases between them. Germline-derived CDR1 and CDR2 are DFQATT and SNEGSKA (reference sequence). The CDR3 sequence is 12 residues long.

V and J are TRBV2 and TRBJ1-2; possibly TRBD1 for D (5 bases). V shed 2 bases and J shed 5 bases, with 12 bases lying between them. CDR1 is SNHLY, CDR2 FYNNEI, per germline. The CDR3 spans 14 residues. Written as DNA, the CDR3 is TGTGCCAGCAGTGAACCCCAGGGCTATTATGGCTACACCTTC. Translation: CASSEPQGYYGYTF.

DNA for the CDR3: TGCAGTGCAGTGGGGGGGCGGGGAAGCTCCTACGAGCAGTACGTC. Amino acids: CSAVGGRGSSYEQYV. The rearrangement links TRBV20-1 to TRBJ2-7; D is perhaps TRBD2 (7 bases). Germline loops: CDR1 DFQATT, CDR2 SNEGSKA (reference sequence). The CDR3 runs 15 residues. V dropped 6 bases and J dropped 0 bases, with 18 bases sitting between them.

This clonotype was seen only once. V and J are TRBV5-1 and TRBJ2-7; D remains ambiguous. The CDR3 loop spans 11 amino acids. V gave up 2 bases and J gave up 9 bases, with 9 bases separating them. Germline-derived CDR1 and CDR2 are SGHRS and YFSETQ. This chain's CDR3 is CASSLGSGQYF. The CDR3 DNA reads TGCGCCAGCAGCTTAGGGTCCGGGCAGTACTTC.

This clonotype has ten or more counts. V is TRBV5-8 and J is TRBJ2-6; D gene ambiguous. This CDR3 spans 15 amino acids. The germline CDR1 and CDR2 sequences are SGHTS and YDEGEE. The V and J ends lost 1 base and 0 bases respectively, with 5 bases between them. CDR3 loop: CASSLISSGANVLTF. The CDR3 DNA reads TGTGCCAGCAGCTTGATATCCTCTGGGGCCAACGTCCTGACTTTC.

This chain uses TRBV6-6 with TRBJ2-3, with D possibly TRBD1 on 5 matching bases. The germline V gene has CDR1 MNHNY and CDR2 SVGAGI (reference sequence). The CDR3 loop spans 14 amino acids. The V gene lost 7 bases and the J gene lost 2 bases, with 13 bases spanning the gap. DNA of the CDR3: TGTGCCAGCATTGACAGACCAAACACAGATACGCAGTATTTT. It specifies CASIDRPNTDTQYF.

This chain connects TRBV4-1 to TRBJ1-6; a possible D gene is TRBD1 (5 bases). Trimming took off 2 bases at V and 11 bases at J, with 16 bases between the two ends. Germline CDR1 and CDR2: MGHRA and YSYEKL. This CDR3 is built from 15 residues. The CDR3 DNA is TGCGCCAGCAGCCAAATGGGACTCGATCGTCCACCCCTCCACTTT. It codes for CASSQMGLDRPPLHF.

In this sample, this clonotype turned up many times. The genes are TRBV18 and TRBJ1-1; possible D gene TRBD1, 6 bases. The CDR3 is made up of 15 amino acids. Germline CDR1 and CDR2: KGHSH and LQKENI. Trimming took 3 bases from V and 4 from J, leaving 15 bases between them. CDR3: CASSPRRGDTTEAFF. DNA for the CDR3: TGTGCCAGCTCACCTCGCAGGGGAGATACCACTGAAGCTTTCTTT.

This chain links TRBV7-2 with TRBJ1-4, with a tentative D call TRBD1 (5 bases). V lost 6 bases, J lost 0 bases, and 14 bases lay in between. CDR3 length equals 16 residues. The germline V gene encodes CDR1 SGHTA and CDR2 FQGNSA. The CDR3: CASSLLGGATNEKLFF. The DNA of the CDR3 is TGTGCCAGCAGTCTTCTTGGGGGGGCAACTAATGAAAAACTGTTTTTT.

CDR3 residues: CASSKGADEQYF. The CDR3 nucleotides read TGTGCCAGCAGCAAAGGGGCGGACGAGCAGTACTTC. The chain is built from TRBV5-6 and TRBJ2-7, with D possibly TRBD1 on 5 matching bases. This CDR3 has 12 amino acids. Per the germline V gene, CDR1 is SGHDT and CDR2 is YYEEEE. The V end lost 4 bases, the J end lost 5 bases, and 10 bases lay between the germline ends.

This clonotype is medium-sized within its sample. The rearrangement links TRBV20-1 to TRBJ1-2; D remains ambiguous. Germline V gives CDR1 DFQATT, CDR2 SNEGSKA (reference sequence). The CDR3 runs 12 residues. Trimming took 3 bases from V and 4 from J, leaving 9 bases between them. The CDR3 sequence: CSASTRGYGYTF. The CDR3 DNA follows: TGCAGTGCTAGTACACGTGGCTATGGCTACACCTTC.

The genes are TRBV4-1 and TRBJ2-7; either TRBD1 or TRBD2 may fit D (5 bases each). Trimming pared 4 bases from V and 4 bases from J, leaving 23 bases between. Germline values: CDR1 MGHRA, CDR2 YSYEKL. The CDR3 is 17 amino acids. The CDR3 here is CASSLPGRAGKGYEQYV. In nucleotides, the CDR3 is TGCGCCAGCAGCCTGCCGGGACGGGCAGGCAAAGGGTACGAGCAGTACGTC.

With regard to this clonotype: The DNA is left out, because the CDR3 cannot be placed on it with certainty; the CDR3 is given as TCRdb lists it. The V and J genes are TRBV12-3 or TRBV12-4 and TRBJ1-5; TRBD1, the D gene given by the table, was not confirmed from the DNA. The CDR3 sequence runs 24 residues, both termini included. The CDR3 loop is CASSFYICSARERRPGQGLQPQHF.

The chain is built from TRBV14 and TRBJ2-3; D remains unclear. This CDR3 region has 12 residues. Germline loops: CDR1 SGHDN, CDR2 FVKESK. V lost 0 bases and J 9 bases, leaving 7 bases between the germline ends. DNA for the CDR3: TGTGCCAGCAGCCAAGACTTTCCCACGCAGTATTTT. It yields the protein CASSQDFPTQYF.

This clonotype was observed many times. This chain uses TRBV18 with TRBJ2-5, with D possibly called TRBD1 or TRBD2 (5 bases each). The CDR3 is 13 residues long. Deletions cut 4 bases from V and 5 bases from J, with 11 bases between. Germline V lookup: CDR1 KGHSH, CDR2 LQKENI. In nucleotides, the CDR3 is TGTGCCAGCTCACGCGCAGGGACGGAGACCCAGTACTTC. The encoded protein is CASSRAGTETQYF.

This clonotype was recorded only once. The germline gene is not matched at one end of the junction; a read error may be the cause. This chain links TRBV7-9 with TRBJ2-5; D gene ambiguous. Germline values: CDR1 SEHNR, CDR2 FQNEAQ (reference sequence). This CDR3 comprises 15 residues. CDR3 coding DNA: TGTGCCAGCAGCTTAGAGGGCCAGCCAGGAGAGACCCAGCACTTC. Translating gives CASSLEGQPGETQHF.

By its share, this clonotype is medium-sized. The rearrangement joins TRBV18 to TRBJ1-2; TRBD1 might be the D (6 bases). This CDR3 is built from 13 residues. Germline V lookup: CDR1 KGHSH, CDR2 LQKENI. V lost 3 bases, J lost 2 bases, and 7 bases lay in between. The CDR3 sequence: CASSPGQNYGYTF. CDR3 nucleotides: TGTGCCAGCTCACCCGGACAGAACTATGGCTACACCTTC.

The V call is TRBV19, the J call TRBJ1-5; D gene unclear. This CDR3 region has 11 residues. Between the trimmed V and J ends, which lost 2 bases and 6 bases, there was a span of 2 bases. Germline CDR1 reads LNHDA; CDR2 reads SQIVND (reference sequence). The CDR3 DNA sequence: TGTGCCAGTAGTATACGTCAGCCCCAGCATTTT. It specifies CASSIRQPQHF.

This clonotype was seen a few times. The genes are TRBV5-1 and TRBJ2-7, with TRBD2 matching 7 bases. The CDR3 is 13 amino acids. The junction had 2 bases not matched to a gene; V was cut back by 5 bases and J by 0 bases. The germline V gene has CDR1 SGHRS and CDR2 YFSETQ. The CDR3 coding sequence is TGCGCCAGCAGGCCTAGCGGCTCCTACGAGCAGTACTTC. It yields the protein CASRPSGSYEQYF.